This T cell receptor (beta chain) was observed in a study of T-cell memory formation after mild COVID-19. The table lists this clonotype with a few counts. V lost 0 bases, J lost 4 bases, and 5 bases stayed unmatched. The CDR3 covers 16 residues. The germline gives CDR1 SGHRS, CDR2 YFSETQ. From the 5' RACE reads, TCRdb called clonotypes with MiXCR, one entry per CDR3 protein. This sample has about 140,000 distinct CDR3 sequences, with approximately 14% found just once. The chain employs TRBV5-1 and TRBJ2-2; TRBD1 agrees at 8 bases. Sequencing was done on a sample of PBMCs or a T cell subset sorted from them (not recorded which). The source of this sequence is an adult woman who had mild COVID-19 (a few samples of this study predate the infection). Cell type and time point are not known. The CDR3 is CASSLVVRGPTGELFF. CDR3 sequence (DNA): TGCGCCAGCAGCTTGGTGGTCAGGGGGCCCACCGGGGAGCTGTTTTTT.